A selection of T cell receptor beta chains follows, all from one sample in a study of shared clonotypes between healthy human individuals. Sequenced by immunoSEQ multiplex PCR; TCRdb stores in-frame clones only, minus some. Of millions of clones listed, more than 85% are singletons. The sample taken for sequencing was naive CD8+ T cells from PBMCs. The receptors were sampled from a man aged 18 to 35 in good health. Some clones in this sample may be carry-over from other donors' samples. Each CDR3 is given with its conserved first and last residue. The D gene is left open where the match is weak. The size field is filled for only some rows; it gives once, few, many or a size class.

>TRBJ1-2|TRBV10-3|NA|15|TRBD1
TGTGCCATCAGTGAACCGGAGGGACAGGGTTATGGCTACACCTTC
CAISEPEGQGYGYTF
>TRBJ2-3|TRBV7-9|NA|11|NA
TGTGCCAGCACCTCAGCAGATACGCAGTATTTT
CASTSADTQYF
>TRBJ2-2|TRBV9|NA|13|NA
TGTGCCAGCAGCGTAGGGATAACCGGGGAGCTGTTTTTT
CASSVGITGELFF
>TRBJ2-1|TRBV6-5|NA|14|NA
TGTGCCAGCAGTTACGCTATTACTAGAGGGGAGCAGTTCTTC
CASSYAITRGEQFF
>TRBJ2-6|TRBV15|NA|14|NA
TGTGCCACCAATCCAATCTCTGGGGCCAACGTCCTGACTTTC
CATNPISGANVLTF
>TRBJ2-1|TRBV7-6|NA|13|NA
TGTGCCAGCAGCTTTTCTAGCCGTAATGAGCAGTTCTTC
CASSFSSRNEQFF
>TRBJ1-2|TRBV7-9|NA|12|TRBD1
TGTGCCACCCAACAGGGGATCTATGGCTACACCTTC
CATQQGIYGYTF
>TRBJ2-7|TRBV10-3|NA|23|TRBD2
TGTGCCATCAGTCTTTTTGGGACAGGGACCGGGACTAGCGGGTCCGGGAGCTCCTACGAGCAGTACTTC
CAISLFGTGTGTSGSGSSYEQYF
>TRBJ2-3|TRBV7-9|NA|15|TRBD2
TGTGCCAGCAGCGCATTGCTAGCGGCCACAGATACGCAGTATTTT
CASSALLAATDTQYF
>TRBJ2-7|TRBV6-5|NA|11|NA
TGTGCCAGCAGTGCAATGGAAGAGCAGTACTTC
CASSAMEEQYF
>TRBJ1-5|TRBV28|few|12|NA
TGTGCCAGCAGTTGGGCAAATCAGCCCCAGCATTTT
CASSWANQPQHF
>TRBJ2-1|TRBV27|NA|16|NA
TGTGCCAGCAGTTTAGTAGCAGGGAGCCCCTACAATGAGCAGTTCTTC
CASSLVAGSPYNEQFF
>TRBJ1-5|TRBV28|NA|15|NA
TGTGCCAGCAGTTATAGATTGAATGGCAATCAGCCCCAGCATTTT
CASSYRLNGNQPQHF
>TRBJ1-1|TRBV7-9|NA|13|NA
TGTGCCAGCAGCTCCACCCAATACACTGAAGCTTTCTTT
CASSSTQYTEAFF
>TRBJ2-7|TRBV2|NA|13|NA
TGTGCCATTAGGGGGGGAATCTCCTACGAGCAGTACTTC
CAIRGGISYEQYF
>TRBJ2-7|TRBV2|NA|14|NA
TGTGCCAGCAGTGTGGCGGGGATCACCTACGAGCAGTACTTC
CASSVAGITYEQYF
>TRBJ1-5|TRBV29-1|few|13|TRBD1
TGCAGCGTTGTATCAGGGGACAGGCAGCCCCAGCATTTT
CSVVSGDRQPQHF
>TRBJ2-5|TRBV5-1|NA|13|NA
TGCGCCAGCAGCTCGCAGGGGCTGGAGACCCAGTACTTC
CASSSQGLETQYF
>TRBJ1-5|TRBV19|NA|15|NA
TGTGCCAGTAGTACCCATCCCCGTTCCAATCAGCCCCAGCATTTT
CASSTHPRSNQPQHF
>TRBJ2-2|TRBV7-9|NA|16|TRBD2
TGTGCCAGCAGCCCGGGACTAGCGGGAGGCACCGGGGAGCTGTTTTTT
CASSPGLAGGTGELFF
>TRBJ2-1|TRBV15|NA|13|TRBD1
TGTGCCACCAGCAAAAGGACAGGGCATGAGCAGTTCTTC
CATSKRTGHEQFF
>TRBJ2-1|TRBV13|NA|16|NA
TGTGCCAGCAGCAACGTCGGGGAGAGGAACGACAATGAGCAGTTCTTC
CASSNVGERNDNEQFF
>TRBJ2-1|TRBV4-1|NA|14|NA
TGCGCCAGCAGCCCCTTAACGTCCTACAATGAGCAGTTCTTC
CASSPLTSYNEQFF
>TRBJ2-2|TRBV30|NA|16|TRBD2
TGTGCCTGGACTGGACTAGCGGGAGCGAACACCGGGGAGCTGTTTTTT
CAWTGLAGANTGELFF
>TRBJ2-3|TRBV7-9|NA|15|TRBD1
TGTGCCAGCAGCTCAGGACAGGGATACACAGATACGCAGTATTTT
CASSSGQGYTDTQYF
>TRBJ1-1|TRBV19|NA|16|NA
TGTGCCAGTAGTATATTTTTGGGGCAGGGCGGCACTGAAGCTTTCTTT
CASSIFLGQGGTEAFF
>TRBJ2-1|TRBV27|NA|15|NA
TGTGCCAGCAGTTTTCGGCAGGGGGGCAACAATGAGCAGTTCTTC
CASSFRQGGNNEQFF